Listed here is a single T cell receptor beta chain. What it binds is not known. The sample originates from a study of vaccination effects on CD4 cells after COVID-19. Background on the study: Post-vaccine samples followed the second dose by a median of 72 days.

Sequencing used immunoSEQ multiplex PCR; TCRdb keeps in-frame clones, though not all of them. The sample consists of about 66,000 clones, roughly 80% of them appearing once. The ViraFEST assay expanded antigen-specific CD4+ T cells with viral peptide pools before sequencing. Researchers isolated CD4+ T cells once about 11 days of culture had elapsed. Each participant was given two doses of one vaccine (BNT162b2 or mRNA-1273). V was pared by 4 bases and J by 5 bases, with 8 bases between. The germline gives CDR1 SGHRS, CDR2 YFSETQ. The CDR3 extends over 12 amino acids. Here the sequenced sample was CD4+ T cells from PBMCs cultured with HCoV-OC43 spike peptides, taken after COVID-19 vaccination. Subset denoted: HCoV-OC43 spike overlapping peptide pool stimulation. The TCR sequence derives from a human donor who received a COVID-19 vaccine. V and J are TRBV5-1 and TRBJ2-3; D gene ambiguous. The CDR3 nucleotides read TGCGCCAGCAGCCCTGGGTTAGATACGCAGTATTTT. Residues: CASSPGLDTQYF.